This TCR beta chain came from a study of blood T cell repertoires in COVID-19 (dated by TCRdb to the early 2020s). In terms of the full investigation: Collaborator samples came from the United States, Italy and Spain and covered acute and convalescent phases of COVID-19. The prospective study material was composed of cDNA or gDNA derived from T cells, B-cell-depleted T cells, or PBMCs. The dataset comprised deeply sampled blood TCRbeta repertoires from subjects exposed to, actively infected with, or recovered from COVID-19. A freely available public database, intended as a resource for researchers studying the immune response to SARS-CoV-2, is where the repertoires were released. The samples were drawn from the first 160 participants of the ongoing ImmuneRACE study and from 1,254 subjects provided by 6 global collaborators. Sample metadata almost always included a de-identified subject ID, COVID-19 status, age in years and sex. Where available, HLA class I and class II types were taken from metadata supplied by the sample provider and were not determined by assay-based typing. Results the study describes overall, beyond this receptor: How much clinical and demographic metadata was included differed by source and by participant, and the metadata was provided uncurated.

This clone was seen a few times. Its antigen has not been determined. Base qualities are missing; no much larger clone stands one base away. TCRbeta CDR3 regions were amplified from genomic DNA by means of the immunoSEQ Assay, a bias-controlled multiplex PCR. Processing in the source paper ran as follows. The number of nucleated cells in each sample was estimated from the amplification of reference gene primers within the assay. To quantify the absolute abundance of each unique TCRbeta CDR3 rearrangement, sequence reads were collapsed and filtered. For each sample, productive Simpson clonality was calculated as the square root of Simpson's diversity index over productive rearrangements. Not all clones reach the TCRdb copy of this immuneACCESS table, which keeps in-frame sequences only. Checked studies attribute under half of the gap to unresolved V genes and leave the rest unexplained. That table supplies the V and J calls and clone size; D and trimming were determined from the DNA. The sample table contains around 35,000 clones; only one count was recorded for roughly 90% of them. The ten largest clones add up to approximately 12% of the sample.

Measured from the cysteine to the phenylalanine, the CDR3 is 12 residues long. CDR3 DNA only is kept here, 36 bases in frame from base 1. Relative to germline, V is 2 bases shorter and J is 8 bases shorter, with 9 bases between their ends. CDR1 and CDR2, looked up from the germline V gene, are SGHVS and FQNEAQ. Whole blood was collected in K2EDTA tubes by collaborating institutions according to the institutions' own protocols. For TCRbeta analysis, collaborators shipped samples in one of three forms: frozen whole blood, isolated PBMCs, or DNA extracted from either of those sample types. This TCR was sampled from a man aged 55 to 70 with active COVID-19. Sequences were obtained from peripheral blood. The rearrangement joined TRBV7-8 to TRBJ1-1; possibly the D gene is TRBD1, per 6 matching bases. CDR3 protein: CASSLPDREAFF. In nucleotides, the sequence is TGTGCCAGCAGCTTACCCGACAGGGAAGCTTTCTTT.